The T cell receptor beta chain described here comes from a study of CD8+ T cells in alopecia areata. The study, taken as a whole, reports: Scalp clonality and expanded CD8+ clones among the top 100 were significantly decreased by tofacitinib. Clonality in lesional scalp, especially alopecia totalis/universalis, exceeded that of normal scalp.

This CDR3 spans 15 amino acids. J was trimmed by 3 bases and V by 1 base; bases with no gene match: 2. Germline V gene data show CDR1 as SGHTA and CDR2 as FQGNSA. Treatment reported: oral pan-JAK inhibitor, 5-10 mg twice daily. Punch biopsies of lesional scalp, plus peripheral blood, were taken from alopecia areata patients. In regard to this clone: What it binds is not known.

Isolated RNA was reverse transcribed into cDNA used as the sequencing template. Clones were sequenced by immunoSEQ multiplex PCR, and TCRdb holds only the in-frame ones, with some missing. This table has fewer than 150,000 clones, roughly 80% appearing once. The material was CD8+ T cells sorted from blood, obtained at week 4, from a patient treated with tofacitinib. The gene calls are TRBV7-2 and TRBJ2-7, with 11 bases matching TRBD1. This clonotype was sampled from a human donor with alopecia areata. As DNA, the CDR3 is TGTGCCAGCAGCTTAGTGGGGACAGGGGGCTACGAGCAGTACTTC. Amino acid sequence: CASSLVGTGGYEQYF.